These T cell receptor beta chains were read from a single sample in a study of regulatory T cells in long-lasting Graves disease. TCRdb re-called the multiplex PCR reads through MiXCR, storing one row per CDR3 protein. The table has around 330,000 distinct CDR3 sequences, approximately 20% seen once. This specimen consisted of peripheral blood mononuclear cells (PBMCs), obtained at new diagnosis, from a patient treated with antithyroid drugs. These receptors all stem from a female donor with Graves disease. The CDR3 runs from the conserved cysteine through the conserved F or W. The D gene is left open where the match is weak. Rows give clone size only sometimes, using once, few, many, or a class for an expanded clone.

- | TRBJ2-2 | 15 | TRBV7-9 | many | TGTGCCAGCAGCCATTCTGTACAACCCTCAGGGGAGCTGTTTTTT | CASSHSVQPSGELFF
TRBD2 | TRBJ2-7 | 12 | TRBV18 | many | TGTGCCAGCTCGTTGTCGGGGGGGGAGCAGTACTTC | CASSLSGGEQYF
- | TRBJ1-2 | 12 | TRBV12-3/TRBV12-4 | many | TGTGCCAGCAGTTTGGGGTACTATGGCTACACCTTC | CASSLGYYGYTF
TRBD2 | TRBJ2-7 | 16 | TRBV28 | many | TGTGCCAGCAGTCCTCTAGCGGGAGCCCCGAGAAACGAGCAGTACTTC | CASSPLAGAPRNEQYF
TRBD2 | TRBJ2-1 | 15 | TRBV9 | - | TGTGCCAGCAGCGTAGGTTCGGGGGGGGGCTATGAGCAGTTCTTC | CASSVGSGGGYEQFF
- | TRBJ2-3 | 18 | TRBV28 | many | TGTGCCAGCCGGGACGGAGCCGAAAAGGGACTCACCGGCGATACGCAGTATTTT | CASRDGAEKGLTGDTQYF
TRBD1 | TRBJ1-5 | 16 | TRBV30 | many | TGTGCCTGGTCGTATGCAGGGGGCTCAGGCAATCAGCCCCAGCATTTT | CAWSYAGGSGNQPQHF
- | TRBJ2-7 | 14 | TRBV19 | many | TGTGCCAGTAGTACGAGCCTAGGATTGTACGAGCAGTACTTC | CASSTSLGLYEQYF
- | TRBJ2-1 | 15 | TRBV11-1 | many | TGTGCCAGCAGCTTAGGGGGGGCTTCCTACAATGAGCAGTTCTTC | CASSLGGASYNEQFF
- | TRBJ1-5 | 14 | TRBV20-1 | many | TGCAGTGCTAGCCGGGGGTCCAGCAATCAGCCCCAGCATTTT | CSASRGSSNQPQHF
- | TRBJ1-2 | 16 | TRBV2 | many | TGTGCCAGCAGTGAAGACCCCGGACAGCTTAACTATGGCTACACCTTC | CASSEDPGQLNYGYTF
TRBD2 | TRBJ2-7 | 14 | TRBV2 | many | TGTGCCAGCAGAATGACTAGCGGGAGTTACGAGCAGTACTTC | CASRMTSGSYEQYF
- | TRBJ2-1 | 12 | TRBV20-1 | - | TGCAGTGCTAAGCCATGGTTAGATGAGCAGTTCTTC | CSAKPWLDEQFF
TRBD2 | TRBJ2-3 | 17 | TRBV6-2/TRBV6-3 | - | TGTGCCAGCAGTTACGGGCTAGCGGGAGCCGGGGCAGATACGCAGTATTTT | CASSYGLAGAGADTQYF
TRBD1 | TRBJ2-3 | 15 | TRBV30 | many | TGTGCCTGGAGTCCGGGACAGGCTAGCACAGATACGCAGTATTTT | CAWSPGQASTDTQYF
TRBD1 | TRBJ2-5 | 17 | TRBV6-2/TRBV6-3 | many | TGTGCCAGCAGATTCCGGGACAGGGAAGGGGGAGGGGAGACCCAGTACTTC | CASRFRDREGGGETQYF
- | TRBJ2-3 | 16 | TRBV5-1 | - | TGCGCCAGCAGCTTGGGGGGGGGGCGATGGACAGATACGCAGTATTTT | CASSLGGGRWTDTQYF
TRBD1 | TRBJ1-5 | 14 | TRBV19 | many | TGTGCCAGTACCCACAGGACAGGGGATCAGCCCCAGCATTTT | CASTHRTGDQPQHF
- | TRBJ2-7 | 13 | TRBV28 | - | TGTGCCAGCAGCCCCAGGGTGGGTGACGAGCAGTACTTC | CASSPRVGDEQYF
TRBD2 | TRBJ2-3 | 15 | TRBV20-1 | many | TGCAGTGCTAGAGATCTGGCGGGAGGCACAGATACGCAGTATTTT | CSARDLAGGTDTQYF
- | TRBJ2-1 | 16 | TRBV12-3/TRBV12-4 | many | TGTGCCAGCAGTTTTGGCGGGGCGGTCCCATACAATGAGCAGTTCTTC | CASSFGGAVPYNEQFF
- | TRBJ2-5 | 14 | TRBV3-1 | few | TGTGCCAGCAGCCAGAGGGGAGGCCAAAAGACCCAGTACTTC | CASSQRGGQKTQYF
- | TRBJ1-4 | 15 | TRBV5-1 | many | TGCGCCAGCAGCTTGGGGGGCGCACGGAGTGAAAAACTGTTTTTT | CASSLGGARSEKLFF
TRBD1 | TRBJ2-1 | 14 | TRBV7-6 | - | TGTGCCAGCAGCATAGGGGGCGCTGTTAATGAGCAGTTCTTC | CASSIGGAVNEQFF